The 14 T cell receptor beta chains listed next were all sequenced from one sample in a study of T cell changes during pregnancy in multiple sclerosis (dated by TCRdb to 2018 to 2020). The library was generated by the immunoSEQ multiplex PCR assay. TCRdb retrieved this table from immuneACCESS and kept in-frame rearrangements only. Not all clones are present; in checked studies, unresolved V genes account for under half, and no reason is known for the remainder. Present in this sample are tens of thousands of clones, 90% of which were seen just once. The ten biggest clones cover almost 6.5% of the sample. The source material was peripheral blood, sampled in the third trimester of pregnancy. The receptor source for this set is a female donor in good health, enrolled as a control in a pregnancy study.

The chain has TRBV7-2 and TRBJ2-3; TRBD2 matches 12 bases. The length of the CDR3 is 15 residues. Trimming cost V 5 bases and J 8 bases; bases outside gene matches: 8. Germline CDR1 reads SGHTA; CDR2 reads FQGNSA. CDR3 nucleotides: TGTGCCAGCAGCCCAGGGGGACTAGCGGGTGTTACGCAGTATTTT. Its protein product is CASSPGGLAGVTQYF.

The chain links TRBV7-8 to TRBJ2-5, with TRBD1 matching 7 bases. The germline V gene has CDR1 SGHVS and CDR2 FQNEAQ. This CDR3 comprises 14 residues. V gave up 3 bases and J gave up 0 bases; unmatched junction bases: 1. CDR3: CASSFDRDQETQYF. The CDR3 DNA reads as TGTGCCAGCAGCTTCGACAGGGACCAAGAGACCCAGTACTTC.

The CDR3 coding sequence is TGTGCCAGCTCCTCGGGACAGCAGGAAAATAACTATGGCTACACCTTC. Protein sequence: CASSSGQQENNYGYTF. The chain carries TRBV18 and TRBJ1-2; 7 positions agree with TRBD1. The CDR3 is made up of 16 amino acids. CDR1 is KGHSH, CDR2 LQKENI, per germline. The J segment lost 1 base and the V segment lost 6 bases, leaving 11 bases of the junction unmatched.

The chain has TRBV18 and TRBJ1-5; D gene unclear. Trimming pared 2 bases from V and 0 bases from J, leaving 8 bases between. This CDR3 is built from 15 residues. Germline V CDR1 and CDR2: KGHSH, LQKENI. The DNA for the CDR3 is TGTGCCAGCTCACCATTTTCCAGTAGCAATCAGCCCCAGCATTTT. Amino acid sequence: CASSPFSSSNQPQHF.

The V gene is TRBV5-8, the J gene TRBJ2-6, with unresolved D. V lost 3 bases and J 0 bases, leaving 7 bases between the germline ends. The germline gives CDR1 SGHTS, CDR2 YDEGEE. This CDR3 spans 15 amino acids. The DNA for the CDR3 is TGTGCCAGCAGCTCACTCCCCTCTGGGGCCAACGTCCTGACTTTC. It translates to CASSSLPSGANVLTF.

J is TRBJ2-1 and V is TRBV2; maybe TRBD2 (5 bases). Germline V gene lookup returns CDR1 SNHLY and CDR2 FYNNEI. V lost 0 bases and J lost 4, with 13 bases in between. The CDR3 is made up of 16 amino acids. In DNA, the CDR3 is TGTGCCAGCAGTGAAGCGCTCGGCGACTATTACAATGAGCAGTTCTTC. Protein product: CASSEALGDYYNEQFF. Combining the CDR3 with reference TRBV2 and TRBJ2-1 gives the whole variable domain EPEVTQTPSHQVTQMGQEVILRCVPISNHLYFYWYRQILGQKVEFLVSFYNNEISEKSEIFDDQFSVERPDGSNFTLKIRSTKLEDSAMYFCASSEALGDYYNEQFFGPGTRLTVL.

The CDR3 spells CASSLEVGGGNQPQHF. CDR3 nucleotides: TGCGCCAGCAGCTTGGAGGTCGGTGGAGGGAATCAGCCCCAGCATTTT. This sequence joins TRBV5-1 and TRBJ1-5; no clear D gene. The CDR3 length is 16 residues. The V end was cut by 0 bases, the J end by 4 bases, with 14 bases between. Germline V gene sequence: CDR1 SGHRS, CDR2 YFSETQ.

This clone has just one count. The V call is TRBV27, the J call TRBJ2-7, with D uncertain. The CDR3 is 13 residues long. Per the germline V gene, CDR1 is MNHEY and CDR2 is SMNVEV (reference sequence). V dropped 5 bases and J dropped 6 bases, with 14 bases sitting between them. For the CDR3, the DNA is TGTGCCAGCAGTCTCCCAAGCTCGAGCGAGCAGTACTTC. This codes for CASSLPSSSEQYF.

The CDR3 spells CASSFSESSYNSPLHF. The CDR3 DNA reads as TGTGCCAGCAGCTTTTCCGAGAGCTCCTATAATTCACCCCTCCACTTT. The chain is built from TRBV7-9 and TRBJ1-6, with D unclear. The CDR3 totals 16 residues. The germline gives CDR1 SEHNR, CDR2 FQNEAQ (reference sequence). V lost 3 bases and J 0 bases, leaving 9 bases between the germline ends. Looking up the rest from reference TRBV7-9 and TRBJ1-6 gives the full variable domain: DTGVSQNPRHKITKRGQNVTFRCDPISEHNRLYWYRQTLGQGPEFLTYFQNEAQLEKSRLLSDRFSAERPKGSFSTLEIQRTEQGDSAMYLCASSFSESSYNSPLHFGNGTRLTVT.

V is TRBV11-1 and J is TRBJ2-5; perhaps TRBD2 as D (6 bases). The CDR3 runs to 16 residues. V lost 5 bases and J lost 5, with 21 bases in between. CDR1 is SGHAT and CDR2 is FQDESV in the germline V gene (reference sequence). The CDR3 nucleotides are TGTGCCAGCAGCAAAGGAGACGGCCTAGCGCGGGAGACCCAGTACTTC. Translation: CASSKGDGLARETQYF.

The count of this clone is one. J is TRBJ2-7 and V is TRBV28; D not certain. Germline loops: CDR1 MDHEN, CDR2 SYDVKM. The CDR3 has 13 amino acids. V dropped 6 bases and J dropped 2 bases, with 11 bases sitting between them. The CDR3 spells CASRNQIPYEQYF. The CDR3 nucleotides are TGTGCCAGCAGGAACCAGATACCCTACGAGCAGTACTTC.

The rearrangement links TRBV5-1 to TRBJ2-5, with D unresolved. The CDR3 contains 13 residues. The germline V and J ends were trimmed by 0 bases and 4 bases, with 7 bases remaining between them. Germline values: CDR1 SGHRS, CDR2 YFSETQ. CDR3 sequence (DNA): TGCGCCAGCAGCTTGGGAGATCGAGAGACCCAGTACTTC. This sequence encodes CASSLGDRETQYF.

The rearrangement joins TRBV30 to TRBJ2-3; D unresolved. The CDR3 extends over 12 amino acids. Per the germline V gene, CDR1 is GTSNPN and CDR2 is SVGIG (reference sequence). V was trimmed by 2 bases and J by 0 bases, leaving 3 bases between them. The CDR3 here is CAWSLSTDTQYF. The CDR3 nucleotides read TGTGCCTGGAGTCTTAGCACAGATACGCAGTATTTT.

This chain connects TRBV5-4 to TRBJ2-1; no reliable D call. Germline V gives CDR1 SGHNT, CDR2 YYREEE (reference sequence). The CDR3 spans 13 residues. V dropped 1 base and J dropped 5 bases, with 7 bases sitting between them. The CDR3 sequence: CASSLLPDNEQFF. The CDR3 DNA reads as TGTGCCAGCAGCTTGCTACCCGACAATGAGCAGTTCTTC.